One and the same sample provided the 22 T cell receptor beta chains below, sequenced in a study of blood T cells in healthy people across ages. Sample-barcoded 5' priming and a J-beta primer mix drove a second PCR of about 6 to 12 cycles. TCRdb re-called the 5' RACE reads through MiXCR, storing one row per CDR3 protein. The sample lists about 1,500,000 distinct CDR3 sequences; approximately 40% were seen once. The specimen was blood. The receptors were sampled from a woman aged 18 to 35 in good health.

The V gene is TRBV6-5, the J gene TRBJ1-1; D is undetermined. This CDR3 contains 12 residues. Germline-derived CDR1 and CDR2 are MNHEY and SVGAGI. V was cut by 2 bases and J by 6 bases, with 7 bases left in between. The CDR3, as DNA: TGTGCCAGCAGTTACACCACCGCTGAAGCTTTCTTT. Residues: CASSYTTAEAFF.

This clonotype was seen only once. This sequence joins TRBV12-3 or TRBV12-4 and TRBJ1-2; D remains ambiguous. This CDR3 has 14 residues. V was cut by 5 bases and J by 4 bases, with 14 bases left in between. The CDR3 region is CASSVLGSTYGYTF. DNA of the CDR3: TGTGCCAGCAGTGTATTGGGCAGTACCTATGGCTACACCTTC.

The chain couples TRBV30 to TRBJ1-2; possibly TRBD1 for D (6 bases). V lost 0 bases to trimming and J lost 5 bases, with 13 bases between them. The germline V gene encodes CDR1 GTSNPN and CDR2 SVGIG (reference sequence). This CDR3 is built from 14 residues. The CDR3 protein is CAWSVPGQFYGYTF. Here the CDR3 DNA reads TGTGCCTGGAGTGTTCCCGGACAGTTTTATGGCTACACCTTC.

This clonotype was counted only a few times. The CDR3 DNA sequence: TGCAGTGCCGTCCGGGGGGGCAGCACAGATACGCAGTATTTT. Its protein product is CSAVRGGSTDTQYF. The J gene is TRBJ2-3, the V gene TRBV20-1; 8 nucleotides match TRBD2. This CDR3 has 14 amino acids. CDR1 DFQATT and CDR2 SNEGSKA come from the germline V gene (reference sequence). Trimming took 6 bases from V and 0 from J; bases not matched to a gene: 5.

The rearrangement links TRBV5-6 to TRBJ2-7; the D gene is possibly TRBD2 (5 bases). The V end was cut by 10 bases, the J end by 2 bases, with 13 bases between. Germline loops: CDR1 SGHDT, CDR2 YYEEEE. This CDR3 has 12 residues. CDR3 DNA: TGTGCCTCGGGGTACGATACCTACGAGCAGTACTTC. Residues: CASGYDTYEQYF.

The chain carries TRBV15 and TRBJ1-1; no firm D call. Between the trimmed V and J ends, which lost 0 bases and 3 bases, there was a span of 8 bases. This CDR3 contains 14 residues. Germline assignment: CDR1 LNHNV and CDR2 YYDKDF (reference sequence). DNA for the CDR3: TGTGCCACCAGCAGAGATAATTGGGACACTGAAGCTTTCTTT. Encoded protein: CATSRDNWDTEAFF.

The V and J genes are TRBV6-6 and TRBJ2-3; 10 bases fit TRBD1. The CDR3 is 15 amino acids. Germline assignment: CDR1 MNHNY and CDR2 SVGAGI (reference sequence). V was clipped by 4 bases and J by 4 bases; unmatched bases: 5. CDR3 residues: CASSFRDRGSDTQYF. CDR3 sequence (DNA): TGTGCCAGCAGTTTCCGGGACAGGGGTTCAGATACGCAGTATTTT.

This clonotype has a handful of counts. This chain links TRBV4-1 with TRBJ1-2, with 9 bases lining up with TRBD1. Germline V gives CDR1 MGHRA, CDR2 YSYEKL. Trimming took 1 base from V and 5 from J; bases not matched to a gene: 5. This CDR3 has 15 residues. CDR3 sequence reads: CASSQASDRGYGYTF. In DNA form, the CDR3 reads TGCGCCAGCAGCCAAGCCTCGGACAGGGGATATGGCTACACCTTC.

The gene calls are TRBV7-9 and TRBJ2-1; D is perhaps TRBD1 (5 bases). The J call is uncertain, as TRBJ2-7 better fits the DNA end. The V gene's germline CDR1 is SEHNR and CDR2 FQNEAQ (reference sequence). The CDR3 loop spans 16 amino acids. The CDR3 nucleotides are TGTGCCAGCAGCCCCCCCGCAAATGACAGCCCCAATGAGCAGTACTTC. Translating it yields CASSPPANDSPNEQYF.

This clonotype was observed a few times. The chain recombines TRBV10-3 with TRBJ2-5, with TRBD1 matching 7 bases. Germline assignment: CDR1 ENHRY and CDR2 SYGVKD. This CDR3 region has 15 residues. V trimming: 8 bases; J trimming: 11 bases; junction bases outside the gene matches: 20. The CDR3 nucleotides are TGTGCCATCGGTCTCGACAGGGAATTGAGCAATGAGCAGTACTTC. Translating it yields CAIGLDRELSNEQYF.

This clonotype was detected once. This chain links TRBV20-1 with TRBJ2-4; no reliable D call. The tail of the sequence fits TRBJ2-7 better, so the J call may be wrong. CDR1 is DFQATT, CDR2 SNEGSKA, per germline (reference sequence). This CDR3 has 13 amino acids. CDR3: CSAPLLFEDEQYF. CDR3 in DNA: TGCAGTGCCCCGCTCCTATTCGAAGACGAGCAGTACTTC.

V usage is TRBV4-2 and J usage is TRBJ1-1; tentatively, D is TRBD1 (5 bases). Germline V gives CDR1 LGHNA, CDR2 YNFKEQ. This CDR3 region has 13 residues. V gave up 4 bases and J gave up 6 bases, with 12 bases separating them. The CDR3 is CASSPTQGPEAFF. The CDR3 DNA follows: TGTGCCAGCAGCCCTACGCAGGGCCCTGAAGCTTTCTTT.

This clonotype was seen a handful of times. The J gene is TRBJ1-1, the V gene TRBV6-2 or TRBV6-3; D may be TRBD1 (5 bases). This CDR3 is built from 12 residues. Between the trimmed V and J ends, which lost 6 bases and 6 bases, there was a span of 11 bases. Germline loops: CDR1 MNHEY, CDR2 SVGEGT. The CDR3 DNA follows: TGTGCCAGCAGCCGACAGAGCGCTGAAGCTTTCTTT. Its translation is CASSRQSAEAFF.

The chain carries TRBV2 and TRBJ2-7; TRBD2 aligns across 9 bases. V was pared by 3 bases and J by 4 bases, with 4 bases of the junction left unmatched. The CDR3 is 14 amino acids. In germline, CDR1 is SNHLY, CDR2 FYNNEI. The CDR3 loop is CASSDGGRDYEQYF. The CDR3, as DNA: TGTGCCAGCAGTGACGGCGGGAGGGATTACGAGCAGTACTTC.

The chain carries TRBV10-3 and TRBJ1-3; D is ambiguous. The ends were cut back, 0 bases at V and 0 bases at J, with 9 bases in the middle. Germline V gene sequence: CDR1 ENHRY, CDR2 SYGVKD. This CDR3 contains 16 residues. CDR3 sequence (DNA): TGTGCCATCAGTGAGTCCGAGTTGGCCTCTGGAAACACCATATATTTT. Its protein product is CAISESELASGNTIYF.

This clonotype has a handful of counts. V usage is TRBV27 and J usage is TRBJ2-1, with 7 bases fitting TRBD2. V was clipped by 2 bases and J by 6 bases; unmatched bases: 4. The CDR3 covers 14 residues. From germline, CDR1 is MNHEY and CDR2 SMNVEV (reference sequence). The CDR3 is CASSLELASNEQFF. The CDR3 DNA sequence: TGTGCCAGCAGTTTAGAACTAGCGTCCAATGAGCAGTTCTTC.

In this sample, this clonotype turned up a few times. CDR3 sequence: CASSVPGQGVYEQYF. The CDR3 bases are TGTGCCAGCAGCGTACCGGGACAGGGGGTTTACGAGCAGTACTTC. This chain uses TRBV13 with TRBJ2-7; 11 positions match TRBD1. Germline CDR1 reads PRHDT; CDR2 reads FYEKMQ (reference sequence). After removal of 5 bases from V and 4 bases from J, the junction contained 7 bases not matched to a gene. The CDR3 contains 15 residues.

The rearrangement links TRBV2 to TRBJ2-3; 10 nucleotides match TRBD1. Germline V gene lookup returns CDR1 SNHLY and CDR2 FYNNEI. CDR3 length: 15 residues. V lost 4 bases to trimming and J lost 2 bases; unmatched junction nucleotides: 3. CDR3: CASSGDRGATDTQYF. CDR3 DNA: TGTGCCAGCAGTGGGGACAGGGGAGCCACAGATACGCAGTATTTT. Supplemented by reference TRBV2 and TRBJ2-3, the full variable domain reads EPEVTQTPSHQVTQMGQEVILRCVPISNHLYFYWYRQILGQKVEFLVSFYNNEISEKSEIFDDQFSVERPDGSNFTLKIRSTKLEDSAMYFCASSGDRGATDTQYFGPGTRLTVL.

The chain couples TRBV10-2 to TRBJ2-5; the match to TRBD2 covers 10 bases. CDR3 length: 16 residues. The ends lost 6 bases at V and 5 bases at J; junction bases unmatched: 12. CDR1 is WSHSY, CDR2 SAAADI, per germline. The CDR3 bases are TGCGCCAGCAGCTCAGGGGCGAGCGGGAGGGCGGAGACCCAGTACTTC. This translates into CASSSGASGRAETQYF.

This clonotype has just a few counts. The genes are TRBV7-9 and TRBJ1-2; maybe TRBD1 (5 bases). The V gene lost 5 bases and the J gene lost 0 bases, with 10 bases spanning the gap. CDR1 is SEHNR, CDR2 FQNEAQ, per germline (reference sequence). This CDR3 region has 14 residues. The CDR3 region is CASSAPTANYGYTF. Written as DNA, the CDR3 is TGTGCCAGCAGCGCCCCGACAGCTAACTATGGCTACACCTTC. Drawing the rest from reference TRBV7-9 and TRBJ1-2, the complete variable domain is DTGVSQNPRHKITKRGQNVTFRCDPISEHNRLYWYRQTLGQGPEFLTYFQNEAQLEKSRLLSDRFSAERPKGSFSTLEIQRTEQGDSAMYLCASSAPTANYGYTFGSGTRLTVV.

The chain recombines TRBV6-5 with TRBJ2-7; a weak D match, TRBD2 (6 bases). Germline V lookup: CDR1 MNHEY, CDR2 SVGAGI. V was clipped by 6 bases and J by 0 bases, with 15 bases between them. The CDR3 consists of 15 residues. The DNA of the CDR3 is TGTGCCAGCAGCCTATCCTTAGCGGTCTCCTACGAGCAGTACTTC. It encodes CASSLSLAVSYEQYF.

J is TRBJ2-2 and V is TRBV20-1; D not certain. The CDR3 totals 14 residues. V was clipped by 0 bases and J by 0 bases, with 5 bases between them. Germline V gives CDR1 DFQATT, CDR2 SNEGSKA (reference sequence). The CDR3 here is CSAREQPNTGELFF. The CDR3, as DNA: TGCAGTGCTAGAGAACAGCCGAACACCGGGGAGCTGTTTTTT.